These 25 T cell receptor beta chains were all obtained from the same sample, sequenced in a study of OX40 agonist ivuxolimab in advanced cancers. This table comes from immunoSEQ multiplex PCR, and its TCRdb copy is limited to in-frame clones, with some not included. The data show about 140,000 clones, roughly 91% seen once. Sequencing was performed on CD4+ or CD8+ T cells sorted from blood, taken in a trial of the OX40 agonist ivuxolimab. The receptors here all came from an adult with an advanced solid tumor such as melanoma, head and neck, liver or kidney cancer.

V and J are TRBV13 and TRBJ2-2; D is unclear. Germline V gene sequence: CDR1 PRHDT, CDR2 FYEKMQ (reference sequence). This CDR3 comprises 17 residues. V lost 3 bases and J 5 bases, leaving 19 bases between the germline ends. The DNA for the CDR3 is TGTGCCAGCAGCTTCCTGGGGATAGGCCACCCTACCGGGGAGCTGTTTTTT. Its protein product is CASSFLGIGHPTGELFF.

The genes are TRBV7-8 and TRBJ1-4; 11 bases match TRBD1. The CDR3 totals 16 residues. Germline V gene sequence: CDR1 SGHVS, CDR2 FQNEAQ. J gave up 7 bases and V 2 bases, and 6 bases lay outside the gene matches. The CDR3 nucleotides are TGTGCCAGCAGCTTAAGGGGACAGGGGGTCATTGAAAAACTGTTTTTT. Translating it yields CASSLRGQGVIEKLFF.

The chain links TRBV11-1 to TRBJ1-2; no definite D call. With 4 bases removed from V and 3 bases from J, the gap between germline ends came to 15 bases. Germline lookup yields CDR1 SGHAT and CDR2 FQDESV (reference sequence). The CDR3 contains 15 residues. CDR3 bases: TGTGCCAGCAGCTCCGGCGGGGTGGGTTACTATGGCTACACCTTC. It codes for CASSSGGVGYYGYTF.

The CDR3 DNA follows: TGTGCCAGCAGACCCGTCACAGGTTACTACGAGCAGTACTTC. Its translation is CASRPVTGYYEQYF. V usage is TRBV28 and J usage is TRBJ2-7, with D perhaps TRBD1 (5 bases). The CDR3 is 14 residues long. CDR1 is MDHEN and CDR2 is SYDVKM in the germline V gene. V dropped 6 bases and J dropped 3 bases, with 15 bases sitting between them.

CDR3 coding DNA: TGTGCCAGCATCGGCGGGGATTCCACTGAAGCTTTCTTT. This codes for CASIGGDSTEAFF. The genes are TRBV28 and TRBJ1-1; D unclear. The CDR3 extends over 13 amino acids. The V end was cut by 7 bases, the J end by 4 bases, with 13 bases between. Germline CDR1 MDHEN, CDR2 SYDVKM.

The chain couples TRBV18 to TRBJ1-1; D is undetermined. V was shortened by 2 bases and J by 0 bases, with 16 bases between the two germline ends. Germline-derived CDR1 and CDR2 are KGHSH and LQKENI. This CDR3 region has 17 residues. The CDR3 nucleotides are TGTGCCAGCTCACCAATTGGTGCAGGAACTATGAACACTGAAGCTTTCTTT. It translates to CASSPIGAGTMNTEAFF.

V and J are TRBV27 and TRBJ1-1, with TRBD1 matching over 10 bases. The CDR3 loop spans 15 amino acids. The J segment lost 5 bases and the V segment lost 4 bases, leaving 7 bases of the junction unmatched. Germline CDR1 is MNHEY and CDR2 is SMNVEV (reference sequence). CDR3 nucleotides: TGTGCCAGCAGTTACGACAGGGGGCTAGGAACTGAAGCTTTCTTT. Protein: CASSYDRGLGTEAFF.

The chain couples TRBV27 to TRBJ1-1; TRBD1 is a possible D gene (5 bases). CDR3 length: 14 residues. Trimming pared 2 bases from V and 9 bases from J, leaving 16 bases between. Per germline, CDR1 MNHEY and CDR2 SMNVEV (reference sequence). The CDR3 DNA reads TGTGCCAGCAGTTTAGGAAGGGGTCCCGGAAAAGCTTTCTTT. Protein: CASSLGRGPGKAFF.

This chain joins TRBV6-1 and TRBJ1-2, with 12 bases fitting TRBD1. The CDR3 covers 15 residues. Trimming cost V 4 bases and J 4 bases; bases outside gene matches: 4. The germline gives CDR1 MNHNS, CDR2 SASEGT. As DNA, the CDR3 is TGTGCCAGCAGTGTCTCGGGACAGGGGGCCTATGGCTACACCTTC. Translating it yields CASSVSGQGAYGYTF.

The CDR3 DNA reads TGTGCCAGCAGTTCCCCTGGGGACAGGGAGCAGTACTTC. Its translation: CASSSPGDREQYF. J is TRBJ2-7 and V is TRBV7-9; 8 nucleotides line up with TRBD1. The V and J ends lost 6 bases and 7 bases, in that order; junction bases with no gene match: 8. This CDR3 is 13 amino acids long. The germline V gene has CDR1 SEHNR and CDR2 FQNEAQ (reference sequence). The variable domain in full, with the rest retrieved from reference TRBV7-9 and TRBJ2-7, is DTGVSQNPRHKITKRGQNVTFRCDPISEHNRLYWYRQTLGQGPEFLTYFQNEAQLEKSRLLSDRFSAERPKGSFSTLEIQRTEQGDSAMYLCASSSPGDREQYFGPGTRLTVT.

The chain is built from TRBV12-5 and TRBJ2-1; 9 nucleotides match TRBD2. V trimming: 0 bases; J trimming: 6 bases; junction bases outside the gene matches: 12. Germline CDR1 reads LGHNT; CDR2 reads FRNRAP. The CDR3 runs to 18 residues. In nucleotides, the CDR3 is TGTGCTAGTGGTTTGGTAGGGACAGCGGGGGGCACAGCCAATGAGCAGTTCTTC. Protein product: CASGLVGTAGGTANEQFF.

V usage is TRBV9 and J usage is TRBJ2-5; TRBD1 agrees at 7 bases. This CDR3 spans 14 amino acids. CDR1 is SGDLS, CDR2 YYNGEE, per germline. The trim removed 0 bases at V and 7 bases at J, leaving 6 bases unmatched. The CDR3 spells CASSVGGGQGTQYF. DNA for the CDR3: TGTGCCAGCAGCGTAGGAGGGGGCCAGGGGACCCAGTACTTC.

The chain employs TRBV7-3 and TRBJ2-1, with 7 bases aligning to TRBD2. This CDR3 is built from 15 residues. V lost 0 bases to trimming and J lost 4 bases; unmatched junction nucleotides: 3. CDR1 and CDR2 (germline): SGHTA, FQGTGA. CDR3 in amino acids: CASSLTRGEYNEQFF. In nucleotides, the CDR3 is TGTGCCAGCAGCTTAACCCGGGGGGAGTACAATGAGCAGTTCTTC.

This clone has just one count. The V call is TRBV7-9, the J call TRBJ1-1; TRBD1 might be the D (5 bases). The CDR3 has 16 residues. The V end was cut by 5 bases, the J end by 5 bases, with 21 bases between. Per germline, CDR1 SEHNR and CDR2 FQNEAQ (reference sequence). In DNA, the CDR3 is TGTGCCAGCAGCCAAATCAAGGGGAGAGGGAGGACTGAAGCTTTCTTT. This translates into CASSQIKGRGRTEAFF.

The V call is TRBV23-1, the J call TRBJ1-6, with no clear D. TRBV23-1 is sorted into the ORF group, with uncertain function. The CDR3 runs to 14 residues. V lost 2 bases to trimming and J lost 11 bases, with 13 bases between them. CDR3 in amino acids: CASSQPSLPPPLHF. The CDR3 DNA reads TGCGCCAGCAGTCAACCCTCGCTACCCCCACCCCTCCACTTT.

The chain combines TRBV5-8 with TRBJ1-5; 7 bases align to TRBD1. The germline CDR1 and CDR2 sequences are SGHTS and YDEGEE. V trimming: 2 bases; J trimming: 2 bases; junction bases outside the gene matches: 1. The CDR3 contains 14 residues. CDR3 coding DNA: TGTGCCAGCAGCTTTGGACAGGGCAATCAGCCCCAGCATTTT. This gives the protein CASSFGQGNQPQHF.

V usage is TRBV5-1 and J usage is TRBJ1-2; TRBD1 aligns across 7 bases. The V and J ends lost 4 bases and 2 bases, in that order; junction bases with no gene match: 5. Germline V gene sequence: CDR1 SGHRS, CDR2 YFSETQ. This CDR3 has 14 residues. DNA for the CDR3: TGCGCCAGCAGCCTGGACAGGACCAACTATGGCTACACCTTC. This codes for CASSLDRTNYGYTF.

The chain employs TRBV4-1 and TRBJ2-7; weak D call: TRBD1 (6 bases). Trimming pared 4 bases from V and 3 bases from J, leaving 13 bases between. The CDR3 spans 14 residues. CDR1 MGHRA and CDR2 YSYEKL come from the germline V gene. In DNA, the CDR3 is TGCGCCAGCAGCCCTATCGGACAGCTCTACGAGCAGTACTTC. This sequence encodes CASSPIGQLYEQYF.

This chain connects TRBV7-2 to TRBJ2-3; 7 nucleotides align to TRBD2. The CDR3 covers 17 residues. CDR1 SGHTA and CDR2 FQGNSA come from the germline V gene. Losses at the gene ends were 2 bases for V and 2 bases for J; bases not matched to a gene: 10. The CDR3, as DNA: TGTGCCAGCAGCTTAAGATCGCTAAGCGGGGACACAGATACGCAGTATTTT. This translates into CASSLRSLSGDTDTQYF.

This CDR3 is CASSGFRSGYTF. The CDR3 DNA reads TGTGCCAGCAGCGGGTTTAGGAGTGGCTACACCTTC. The J gene is TRBJ1-2, the V gene TRBV7-3; D call uncertain. The CDR3 covers 12 residues. V lost 5 bases, J lost 7 bases, and 11 bases lay in between. Germline assignment: CDR1 SGHTA and CDR2 FQGTGA.

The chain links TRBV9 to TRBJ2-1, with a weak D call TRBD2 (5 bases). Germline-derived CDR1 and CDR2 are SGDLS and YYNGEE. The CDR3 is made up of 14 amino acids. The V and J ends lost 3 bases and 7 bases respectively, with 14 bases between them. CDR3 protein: CASSGRLLGNEQFF. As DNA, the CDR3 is TGTGCCAGCAGCGGCCGACTACTCGGTAATGAGCAGTTCTTC.

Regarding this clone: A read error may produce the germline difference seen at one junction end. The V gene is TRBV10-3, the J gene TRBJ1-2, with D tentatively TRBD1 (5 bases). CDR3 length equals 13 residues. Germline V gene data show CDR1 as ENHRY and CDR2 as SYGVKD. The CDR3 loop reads CASSYSTGAGGTF. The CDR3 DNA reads TGTGCCAGCAGTTACTCGACCGGGGCCGGGGGCACCTTC.

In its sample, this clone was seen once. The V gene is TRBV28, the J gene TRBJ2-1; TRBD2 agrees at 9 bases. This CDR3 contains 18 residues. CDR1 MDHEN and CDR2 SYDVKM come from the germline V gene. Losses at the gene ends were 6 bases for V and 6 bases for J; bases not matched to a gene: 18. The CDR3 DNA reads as TGTGCCAGCAGCTCCACTTATCTCGGCGGGAGGGCTGGCAATGAGCAGTTCTTC. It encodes CASSSTYLGGRAGNEQFF. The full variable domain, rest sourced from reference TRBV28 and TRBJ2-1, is DVKVTQSSRYLVKRTGEKVFLECVQDMDHENMFWYRQDPGLGLRLIYFSYDVKMKEKGDIPEGYSVSREKKERFSLILESASTNQTSMYLCASSSTYLGGRAGNEQFFGPGTRLTVL.

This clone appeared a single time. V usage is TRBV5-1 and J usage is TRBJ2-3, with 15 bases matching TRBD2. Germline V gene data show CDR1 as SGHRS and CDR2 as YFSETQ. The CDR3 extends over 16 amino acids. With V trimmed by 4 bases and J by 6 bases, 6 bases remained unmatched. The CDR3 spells CASSGGTSGRSDTQYF. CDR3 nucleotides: TGCGCCAGCAGCGGGGGGACTAGCGGGAGGAGCGATACGCAGTATTTT.

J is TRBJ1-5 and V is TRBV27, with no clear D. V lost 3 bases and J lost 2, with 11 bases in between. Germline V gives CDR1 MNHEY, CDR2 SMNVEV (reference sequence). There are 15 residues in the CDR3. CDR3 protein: CASSFVPGGNQPQHF. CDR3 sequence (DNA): TGTGCCAGCAGTTTCGTCCCTGGCGGCAATCAGCCCCAGCATTTT.